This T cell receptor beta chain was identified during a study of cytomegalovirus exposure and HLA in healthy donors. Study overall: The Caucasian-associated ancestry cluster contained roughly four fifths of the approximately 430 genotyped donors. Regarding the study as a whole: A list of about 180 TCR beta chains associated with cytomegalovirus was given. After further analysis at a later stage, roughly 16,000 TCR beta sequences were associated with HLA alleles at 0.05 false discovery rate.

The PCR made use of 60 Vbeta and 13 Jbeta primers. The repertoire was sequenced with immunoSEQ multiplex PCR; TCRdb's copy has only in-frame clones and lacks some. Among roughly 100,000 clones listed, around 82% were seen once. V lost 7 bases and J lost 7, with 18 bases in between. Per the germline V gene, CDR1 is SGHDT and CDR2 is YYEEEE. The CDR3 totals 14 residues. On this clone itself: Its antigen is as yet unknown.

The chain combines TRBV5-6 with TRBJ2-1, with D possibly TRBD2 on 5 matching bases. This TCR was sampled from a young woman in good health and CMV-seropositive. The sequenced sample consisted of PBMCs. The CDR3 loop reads CASWRKLRQNEQFF. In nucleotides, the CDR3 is TGTGCCAGCTGGAGGAAACTTCGTCAAAATGAGCAGTTCTTC.